This TCR beta chain was observed in a study of T cell repertoires in cytomegalovirus infection. The study's findings and limits: Ex vivo responses were dominated by HLA-C-restricted CMV-specific TCR beta clonotypes.

J gave up 5 bases and V 6 bases, and 15 bases lay outside the gene matches. Germline values: CDR1 MNHEY, CDR2 SVGEGT. CDR3 length: 16 amino acids. TCRdb re-derived calls from the reads in MiXCR, one entry per CDR3 protein. The sample has 650,000 to 900,000 distinct CDR3 sequences, just under 30% seen once; the top ten hold about 12%. This clonotype is a singleton in its sample. What it binds is unknown. This TCR came from a human donor in good health (CMV status not recorded). Some clones in this sample may be carry-over from other donors' samples. The chain uses TRBV6-2 or TRBV6-3 and TRBJ1-1; TRBD1 matches 7 bases. Source: cultured CD8+ T cells from PBMCs, taken from culture after CMV antigen stimulation. CDR3: CASRTDREDRGTEAFF. The CDR3 coding sequence is TGTGCCAGCAGGACAGACAGGGAAGATAGAGGAACTGAAGCTTTCTTT.